The 4 T cell receptor beta chains presented below share a single source sample, sequenced in a study of read filtering for tumor transcriptome and immune sequencing. From roughly 0.4 ug of RNA, a library with molecular barcoded alpha/delta and beta/gamma adaptors was made. In TCRdb, the reads were re-called with MiXCR into one record per CDR3 protein. The table has about 58,000 distinct CDR3 sequences, roughly an eighth seen once. The specimen was a population of CD138-negative cells sorted from bone marrow. All receptors derive from a donor aged 40 or older with multiple myeloma.

This chain joins TRBV20-1 and TRBJ1-5, with D maybe TRBD1 (6 bases). V was pared by 0 bases and J by 0 bases, with 12 bases between. Looked up from germline, CDR1 is DFQATT and CDR2 is SNEGSKA (reference sequence). The CDR3 sequence is 16 residues long. CDR3 in DNA: TGCAGTGCTAGAGACAGGACAGATTATAGCAATCAGCCCCAGCATTTT. It encodes CSARDRTDYSNQPQHF.

The sample holds many counts of this clonotype. V and J are TRBV10-1 and TRBJ2-1; 8 positions match TRBD2. The CDR3 is 14 amino acids. Germline assignment: CDR1 WNHNN and CDR2 SYGVQD (reference sequence). V dropped 5 bases and J dropped 4; count of bases not matched to a gene: 4. CDR3 DNA: TGCGCCAGCAGTCGTAGCGGGGTTTACAATGAGCAGTTCTTC. Its translation: CASSRSGVYNEQFF.

This clonotype was recorded at least ten times. The chain employs TRBV7-3 and TRBJ1-6; weak D call: TRBD1 (6 bases). V was clipped by 5 bases and J by 8 bases, with 16 bases between them. The CDR3 extends over 15 amino acids. Germline CDR1 and CDR2: SGHTA and FQGTGA. The CDR3 bases are TGTGCCAGCAGCCCCCAAGGGGGGACGGATTCACCCCTCCACTTT. Amino acids: CASSPQGGTDSPLHF.

This clonotype came up many times. The rearrangement joins TRBV7-8 to TRBJ1-4, with 8 bases identical to TRBD1. V shed 5 bases, J shed 6 bases, and the junction held 8 bases outside the gene matches. The CDR3 length is 15 residues. CDR1 SGHVS and CDR2 FQNEAQ come from the germline V gene. Here the CDR3 DNA reads TGTGCCAGCAGCGTGCGACAGGGGTCGTATGAAAAACTGTTTTTT. Its protein is CASSVRQGSYEKLFF.